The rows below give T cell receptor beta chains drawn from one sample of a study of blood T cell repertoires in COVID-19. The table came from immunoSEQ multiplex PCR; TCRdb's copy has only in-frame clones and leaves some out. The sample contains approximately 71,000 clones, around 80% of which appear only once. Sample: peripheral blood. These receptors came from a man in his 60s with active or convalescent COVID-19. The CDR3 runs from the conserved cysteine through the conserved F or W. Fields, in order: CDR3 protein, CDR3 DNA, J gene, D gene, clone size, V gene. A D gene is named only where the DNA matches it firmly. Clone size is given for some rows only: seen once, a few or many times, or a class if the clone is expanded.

CASSPRGTNNSPLHF | TGTGCCAGCAGCCCGCGGGGGACTAATAATTCACCCCTCCACTTT | TRBJ1-6 | NA | NA | TRBV5-6
CSVRQGILLLSYTF | TGCAGCGTCCGGCAGGGTATCCTCCTCTTGAGCTACACCTTC | TRBJ1-2 | NA | NA | TRBV29-1
CATSRPGQGGTYEQYF | TGTGCCACCAGCAGGCCCGGACAGGGGGGAACCTACGAGCAGTACTTC | TRBJ2-7 | TRBD1 | NA | TRBV15
CASTGEGPEAFF | TGCGCCAGCACCGGAGAGGGTCCTGAAGCTTTCTTT | TRBJ1-1 | NA | NA | TRBV5-1
CASSQPAGVNNYGYTF | TGTGCCAGCAGCCAACCCGCAGGTGTGAATAACTATGGCTACACCTTC | TRBJ1-2 | NA | NA | TRBV16
CASSLQDQPQHF | TGTGCCAGCAGTTTACAGGATCAGCCCCAGCATTTT | TRBJ1-5 | NA | NA | TRBV28
CASSEGTVTDTQYF | TGTGCCAGCAGTGAAGGGACAGTTACAGATACGCAGTATTTT | TRBJ2-3 | NA | NA | TRBV2
CASRADRGIEQYF | TGTGCCAGCAGGGCGGACAGGGGAATAGAGCAGTACTTC | TRBJ2-7 | TRBD1 | NA | TRBV4-2
CASSSGGRETQYF | TGTGCCAGCTCTAGCGGGGGTCGGGAGACCCAGTACTTC | TRBJ2-5 | TRBD2 | NA | TRBV28
CASRTGTDFNQPQHF | TGTGCCAGCAGAACCGGGACAGACTTCAATCAGCCCCAGCATTTT | TRBJ1-5 | TRBD1 | NA | TRBV6-5
CASRAWGTTYEQYF | TGTGCCAGCAGGGCTTGGGGCACCACCTACGAGCAGTACTTC | TRBJ2-7 | NA | NA | TRBV11-2
CASSQGQGAYYEQYF | TGCGCCAGCAGCCAGGGACAGGGGGCCTATTACGAGCAGTACTTC | TRBJ2-7 | TRBD1 | NA | TRBV4-1
CASPGTGLRSDTQYF | TGTGCCAGCCCAGGGACAGGACTCCGCTCAGATACGCAGTATTTT | TRBJ2-3 | TRBD1 | NA | TRBV11-2
CASSYWTGDTEAFF | TGTGCCAGCAGCTATTGGACAGGCGACACTGAAGCTTTCTTT | TRBJ1-1 | TRBD1 | NA | TRBV9
CSASLRTGGSQPQHF | TGCAGTGCTAGTTTGCGGACAGGGGGCAGTCAGCCCCAGCATTTT | TRBJ1-5 | TRBD1 | NA | TRBV20-1
CASSWGQNFYGYTF | TGTGCTTCCTCGTGGGGACAAAACTTTTATGGCTACACCTTC | TRBJ1-2 | NA | few | TRBV12-5
CASSLEPRSYGYTF | TGTGCCAGCAGCTTAGAGCCACGGAGCTATGGCTACACCTTC | TRBJ1-2 | NA | NA | TRBV7-7
CASSIGRGLYEQYF | TGTGCCAGTAGTATAGGGCGCGGCCTCTACGAGCAGTACTTC | TRBJ2-7 | NA | NA | TRBV19
CASSPQAGALNTEAFF | TGTGCCAGCTCCCCACAAGCCGGAGCCCTGAACACTGAAGCTTTCTTT | TRBJ1-1 | NA | NA | TRBV18
CASNEGANTGELFF | TGTGCCAGCAACGAGGGGGCGAACACCGGGGAGCTGTTTTTT | TRBJ2-2 | NA | NA | TRBV2
CASSALTGVGEKLFF | TGTGCCAGCTCAGCGCTAACAGGGGTTGGGGAAAAACTGTTTTTT | TRBJ1-4 | TRBD1 | NA | TRBV18
CASTTGILRAYMEGNEQFF | TGTGCCAGCACTACCGGGATCTTAAGGGCATACATGGAGGGCAATGAGCAGTTCTTC | TRBJ2-1 | NA | few | TRBV2
CASSQERRSGAHTGELFF | TGTGCCAGCAGCCAAGAGCGGCGTAGCGGGGCTCACACCGGGGAGCTGTTTTTT | TRBJ2-2 | TRBD2 | few | TRBV3-1/TRBV3-2
CASSRTSADQETQYF | TGTGCCAGCAGCCGCACTAGCGCGGATCAGGAGACCCAGTACTTC | TRBJ2-5 | TRBD2 | few | TRBV5-4
CASSTQGALSTEAFF | TGTGCCAGCTCAACACAGGGGGCATTGAGCACTGAAGCTTTCTTT | TRBJ1-1 | TRBD1 | NA | TRBV18
CASSQGQGADTQYF | TGCGCCAGCAGCCAAGGACAGGGCGCAGATACGCAGTATTTT | TRBJ2-3 | TRBD1 | NA | TRBV5-1
CASSSYAGNTEAFF | TGTGCCAGCAGCTCCTATGCGGGGAACACTGAAGCTTTCTTT | TRBJ1-1 | NA | NA | TRBV7-9
CAIMGGPDEQFF | TGTGCCATCATGGGAGGGCCCGATGAGCAGTTCTTC | TRBJ2-1 | TRBD2 | NA | TRBV10-3
CATRRQGGTEAFF | TGTGCCACCAGACGACAGGGCGGCACTGAAGCTTTCTTT | TRBJ1-1 | TRBD1 | many | TRBV24-1
CASSLERDRGGYGYTF | TGTGCCAGCAGTTTAGAGCGGGACAGGGGCGGCTACGGCTACACCTTC | TRBJ1-2 | TRBD1 | NA | TRBV28
CASSPEPFPYNEQFF | TGTGCCAGCAGTCCGGAGCCGTTTCCATACAATGAGCAGTTCTTC | TRBJ2-1 | NA | few | TRBV6-5
CASSNSDRYEQYF | TGTGCCAGCAGTAATTCGGACAGGTACGAGCAGTACTTC | TRBJ2-7 | TRBD1 | once | TRBV28
CASSQGGQDTDTQYF | TGTGCCAGCAGCCAAGGGGGACAGGACACAGATACGCAGTATTTT | TRBJ2-3 | TRBD1 | NA | TRBV3-1/TRBV3-2
CASSPWALPGQPQHF | TGTGCCAGCAGCCCGTGGGCCCTTCCAGGTCAGCCCCAGCATTTT | TRBJ1-5 | NA | NA | TRBV5-5
CACPAGVTNEKLFF | TGTGCCTGCCCCGCAGGGGTGACTAATGAAAAACTGTTTTTT | TRBJ1-4 | NA | NA | TRBV30
CASRTTNNEQFF | TGTGCCAGCCGGACTACAAACAATGAGCAGTTCTTC | TRBJ2-1 | NA | NA | TRBV28
CASTSAGANTGELFF | TGTGCCAGCACCTCGGCGGGGGCGAACACCGGGGAGCTGTTTTTT | TRBJ2-2 | TRBD2 | NA | TRBV6-5
CASSLRQPQHF | TGTGCCAGCAGTTTGAGGCAGCCCCAGCATTTT | TRBJ1-5 | NA | few | TRBV28
CASSLEGGITDTQYF | TGTGCCAGCAGTTTGGAGGGGGGGATCACAGATACGCAGTATTTT | TRBJ2-3 | NA | NA | TRBV27
CASSFSGQGYNEQFF | TGCGCCAGCAGCTTTTCGGGACAGGGCTACAATGAGCAGTTCTTC | TRBJ2-1 | TRBD1 | NA | TRBV5-1
CASSVGGQPNTEAFF | TGTGCCAGCAGCGTAGGGGGACAACCCAACACTGAAGCTTTCTTT | TRBJ1-1 | NA | NA | TRBV9
CASSLRAGAHEQYF | TGTGCCAGCAGCCTAAGAGCGGGGGCCCACGAGCAGTACTTC | TRBJ2-7 | TRBD2 | NA | TRBV7-2
CASSQDLEGNYGYTF | TGCGCCAGCAGCCAAGATCTTGAGGGAAACTATGGCTACACCTTC | TRBJ1-2 | NA | NA | TRBV4-3